Sequencing of this T cell receptor (beta chain) was carried out in a study of blood T cell repertoires in COVID-19. Measured with immunoSEQ multiplex PCR; TCRdb has only the in-frame clones, and not every one. The sample holds fewer than 200,000 clones, about nine tenths seen once. This sequence originates from a woman aged 55-69 years who had recovered from COVID-19. The sample consisted of peripheral blood.

The CDR3, as DNA: TGTGCCAGCAGCCCAGGGGGGACAGCGGTTGAAGCTTTCTTT. It translates to CASSPGGTAVEAFF. The J gene is TRBJ1-1, the V gene TRBV7-9; TRBD1 aligns across 7 bases. The CDR3 is made up of 14 amino acids. Germline CDR1 SEHNR, CDR2 FQNEAQ (reference sequence). V lost 5 bases and J lost 7; bases outside the gene matches: 10.